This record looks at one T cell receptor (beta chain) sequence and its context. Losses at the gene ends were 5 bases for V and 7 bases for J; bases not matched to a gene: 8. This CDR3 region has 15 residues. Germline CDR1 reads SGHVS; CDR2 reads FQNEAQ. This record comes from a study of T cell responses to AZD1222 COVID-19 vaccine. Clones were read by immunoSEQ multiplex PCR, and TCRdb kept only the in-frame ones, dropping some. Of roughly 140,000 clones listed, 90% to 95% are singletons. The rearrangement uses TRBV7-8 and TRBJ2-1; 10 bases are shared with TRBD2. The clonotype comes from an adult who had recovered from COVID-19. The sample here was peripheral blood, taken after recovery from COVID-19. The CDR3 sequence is CASSQLSGRGNEQFF. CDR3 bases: TGTGCCAGCAGCCAATTGAGCGGGAGGGGGAATGAGCAGTTCTTC.